Below are 23 T cell receptor beta chains sequenced from a single sample in a study of radiotherapy plus CTLA-4 blockade in lung cancer. Using immunoSEQ multiplex PCR, the repertoire was profiled, and TCRdb retains in-frame clones only, with some absent. Found here are tens of thousands of clones, 80% to 90% of them singletons; the top ten hold under 25%. The sample consisted of peripheral blood, taken from a patient treated with radiotherapy plus ipilimumab. Every receptor here comes from a human donor with non-small cell lung cancer whose response to radiotherapy plus ipilimumab could not be evaluated.

The chain recombines TRBV15 with TRBJ2-1; 9 nucleotides match TRBD1. This CDR3 contains 16 residues. The V segment lost 5 bases and the J segment 5 bases; nucleotides outside the gene matches: 10. The V gene's germline CDR1 is LNHNV and CDR2 YYDKDF (reference sequence). CDR3 protein: CATSPRQGGEHNEQFF. Here the CDR3 DNA reads TGTGCCACCAGCCCCCGACAGGGGGGGGAACACAATGAGCAGTTCTTC.

The genes are TRBV19 and TRBJ2-7, with 8 nucleotides matching TRBD2. After removal of 7 bases from V and 5 bases from J, the junction contained 13 bases not matched to a gene. This CDR3 is 15 amino acids long. CDR1 LNHDA and CDR2 SQIVND come from the germline V gene (reference sequence). This CDR3 is CASMARGAPSDEQYF. CDR3 nucleotide sequence: TGTGCCAGTATGGCGCGGGGGGCCCCTTCGGACGAGCAGTACTTC.

The V gene is TRBV7-9, the J gene TRBJ1-2; the match to TRBD1 covers 9 bases. The CDR3 has 14 residues. CDR1 SEHNR and CDR2 FQNEAQ come from the germline V gene (reference sequence). V was pared by 5 bases and J by 4 bases, with 5 bases of the junction left unmatched. As DNA, the CDR3 is TGTGCCAGCAGCGAACAGGGGGCGGGCTATGGCTACACCTTC. Amino acid sequence: CASSEQGAGYGYTF.

The chain has TRBV6-1 and TRBJ1-1; tentative D call: TRBD1 (5 bases). The germline gives CDR1 MNHNS, CDR2 SASEGT. Trimming shortened V by 8 bases and J by 10 bases, and 17 bases separated the two germline ends. This CDR3 has 12 amino acids. CDR3 in amino acids: CASDEAGNRAFF. DNA for the CDR3: TGTGCCAGCGACGAAGCAGGGAATAGAGCTTTCTTT.

The V call is TRBV7-9, the J call TRBJ2-5, with TRBD1 matching 9 bases. The junction had 6 bases not matched to a gene; V was cut back by 5 bases and J by 2 bases. CDR3 length: 15 residues. Germline V gene lookup returns CDR1 SEHNR and CDR2 FQNEAQ (reference sequence). The CDR3 region has the DNA TGTGCCAGCAGCACAGGGGGCTCAGGGCAAGAGACCCAGTACTTC. It encodes CASSTGGSGQETQYF.

The V gene is TRBV5-6, the J gene TRBJ1-1; 9 nucleotides align to TRBD1. V was clipped by 3 bases and J by 0 bases; unmatched bases: 6. Germline-derived CDR1 and CDR2 are SGHDT and YYEEEE. The CDR3 is 16 amino acids. CDR3 DNA: TGTGCCAGCAGCTCCCCCGGGACAGGGATGAACACTGAAGCTTTCTTT. Its protein product is CASSSPGTGMNTEAFF.

This clone was detected only once. The chain employs TRBV10-2 and TRBJ1-2; TRBD1 might be the D (5 bases). Trimming removed 2 bases at V and 3 bases at J, with 13 bases between. The CDR3 is made up of 15 amino acids. Germline V CDR1 and CDR2: WSHSY, SAAADI. CDR3 sequence: CASSEGKKGHYGYTF. The CDR3 DNA reads TGCGCCAGCAGTGAGGGCAAAAAGGGGCACTATGGCTACACCTTC.

The CDR3: CASSPRAGLAGHTDTQYF. As DNA, the CDR3 is TGTGCCAGCAGCCCGAGGGCCGGACTAGCGGGACACACAGATACGCAGTATTTT. The V and J genes are TRBV11-2 and TRBJ2-3, with 12 bases that match TRBD2. V gave up 5 bases and J gave up 2 bases; unmatched junction bases: 11. This CDR3 is built from 18 residues. The germline V gene encodes CDR1 SGHAT and CDR2 FQNNGV.

The chain combines TRBV2 with TRBJ1-5; tentatively, D is TRBD1 (5 bases). Germline V gene sequence: CDR1 SNHLY, CDR2 FYNNEI. Between the trimmed V and J ends, which lost 8 bases and 0 bases, there was a span of 11 bases. The CDR3 is 14 amino acids. CDR3 bases: TGTGCCAGCGCAGGGATTTATAGCAATCAGCCCCAGCATTTT. Amino acids: CASAGIYSNQPQHF.

V is TRBV19 and J is TRBJ1-5; weak D call: TRBD1 (6 bases). The CDR3 runs 14 residues. Germline values: CDR1 LNHDA, CDR2 SQIVND (reference sequence). The V gene lost 2 bases and the J gene lost 3 bases, with 8 bases spanning the gap. The CDR3, as DNA: TGTGCCAGTAGTATACCAGGGGTCAATCAGCCCCAGCATTTT. It specifies CASSIPGVNQPQHF.

This chain connects TRBV5-4 to TRBJ1-1; D is unclear. CDR1 and CDR2 (germline): SGHNT, YYREEE (reference sequence). Deletions cut 0 bases from V and 1 base from J, with 10 bases between. This CDR3 comprises 15 residues. This CDR3 is CASSLEEARNTEAFF. CDR3 coding DNA: TGTGCCAGCAGCTTGGAGGAGGCCAGGAACACTGAAGCTTTCTTT.

The V and J genes are TRBV4-1 and TRBJ2-7; 7 nucleotides line up with TRBD1. The germline CDR1 and CDR2 sequences are MGHRA and YSYEKL. This CDR3 contains 14 residues. Trimming took 4 bases from V and 5 from J; bases not matched to a gene: 8. The DNA of the CDR3 is TGCGCCAGCAGCCCCGACAGGGTGTACGACGAGCAGTACTTC. Protein product: CASSPDRVYDEQYF.

This clone was seen a single time. The chain couples TRBV28 to TRBJ2-1; D remains unclear. The CDR3 is 17 amino acids. Germline lookup yields CDR1 MDHEN and CDR2 SYDVKM. V lost 3 bases, J lost 0 bases, and 15 bases lay in between. This CDR3 is CASSFSMVTPSYNEQFF. CDR3 bases: TGTGCCAGCAGTTTCAGTATGGTCACACCCTCCTACAATGAGCAGTTCTTC.

V is TRBV19 and J is TRBJ2-3; no definite D call. The V gene lost 1 base and the J gene lost 7 bases, with 9 bases spanning the gap. The CDR3 has 13 residues. Germline V CDR1 and CDR2: LNHDA, SQIVND (reference sequence). The CDR3 nucleotides read TGTGCCAGTAGTATAGGCGGCGCAAATACGCAGTATTTT. As protein: CASSIGGANTQYF.

This clone was detected only once. In nucleotides, the CDR3 is TGTGCCAGCAGTGTTGACCCGACAGGGGGCAACACCTACAATGAGCAGTTCTTC. Translated, it gives CASSVDPTGGNTYNEQFF. This sequence joins TRBV6-1 and TRBJ2-1, with 10 bases identical to TRBD1. CDR1 and CDR2 from the germline V gene are MNHNS and SASEGT. The length of the CDR3 is 18 residues. V lost 4 bases, J lost 2 bases, and 11 bases stayed unmatched.

This chain joins TRBV5-1 and TRBJ1-2; 7 bases map to TRBD1. The trim removed 2 bases at V and 4 bases at J, leaving 17 bases unmatched. The CDR3 has 18 residues. Germline-derived CDR1 and CDR2 are SGHRS and YFSETQ. The CDR3 loop reads CASSLYPLEGAKAYGYTF. The DNA of the CDR3 is TGCGCCAGCAGCTTATACCCCCTAGAGGGGGCCAAGGCCTATGGCTACACCTTC. The variable domain in full, completed from reference TRBV5-1 and TRBJ1-2, reads KAGVTQTPRYLIKTRGQQVTLSCSPISGHRSVSWYQQTPGQGLQFLFEYFSETQRNKGNFPGRFSGRQFSNSRSEMNVSTLELGDSALYLCASSLYPLEGAKAYGYTFGSGTRLTVV.

This sequence joins TRBV5-1 and TRBJ2-1, with D perhaps matching TRBD2 (5 bases). The CDR3 is 15 residues long. CDR1 and CDR2 from the germline V gene are SGHRS and YFSETQ. V was cut by 0 bases and J by 0 bases, with 7 bases left in between. The CDR3 spells CASSLDGSSYNEQFF. In DNA form, the CDR3 reads TGCGCCAGCAGCTTGGATGGGAGCTCCTACAATGAGCAGTTCTTC. Drawing the rest from reference TRBV5-1 and TRBJ2-1, the complete variable domain is KAGVTQTPRYLIKTRGQQVTLSCSPISGHRSVSWYQQTPGQGLQFLFEYFSETQRNKGNFPGRFSGRQFSNSRSEMNVSTLELGDSALYLCASSLDGSSYNEQFFGPGTRLTVL.

The V gene is TRBV19, the J gene TRBJ2-5; TRBD2 matches at 9 bases. The J call may be faulty, since TRBJ2-7 better matches the DNA end. Germline V gives CDR1 LNHDA, CDR2 SQIVND (reference sequence). The CDR3 spans 13 residues. DNA for the CDR3: TGTGCCAGTAGGACTAGCGGAGGCTACGAGCAGTACTTC. Translating gives CASRTSGGYEQYF.

This clone was observed a few times. The rearrangement links TRBV29-1 to TRBJ2-3, with 11 bases identical to TRBD2. J lost 4 bases, V lost 7 bases, and 7 bases had no gene match. The length of the CDR3 is 14 residues. Germline V gives CDR1 SQVTM, CDR2 ANQGSEA. The CDR3 reads CSGISGRAADTQYF. Here the CDR3 DNA reads TGCAGCGGAATTAGCGGGAGGGCCGCAGATACGCAGTATTTT.

This chain joins TRBV9 and TRBJ1-1, with D perhaps TRBD1 (5 bases). The CDR3 consists of 15 residues. Per the germline V gene, CDR1 is SGDLS and CDR2 is YYNGEE. Trimming stripped 0 bases from V and 0 bases from J, with 9 bases between. The CDR3 DNA sequence: TGTGCCAGCAGCGTAGATCAGGGTCTGAACACTGAAGCTTTCTTT. Encoded protein: CASSVDQGLNTEAFF. Full variable domain (remainder filled in from reference TRBV9 and TRBJ1-1): DSGVTQTPKHLITATGQRVTLRCSPRSGDLSVYWYQQSLDQGLQFLIQYYNGEERAKGNILERFSAQQFPDLHSELNLSSLELGDSALYFCASSVDQGLNTEAFFGQGTRLTVV.

The V and J genes are TRBV28 and TRBJ1-5, with D unresolved. Germline V lookup: CDR1 MDHEN, CDR2 SYDVKM. The CDR3 loop spans 14 amino acids. Trimming stripped 3 bases from V and 7 bases from J, with 13 bases between. This CDR3 is CASSFPGLGQPQHF. CDR3 in DNA: TGTGCCAGCAGTTTTCCGGGGTTGGGGCAGCCCCAGCATTTT.

The chain couples TRBV5-5 to TRBJ1-1; perhaps TRBD1 as D (5 bases). CDR1 is SGHKS and CDR2 is YYEKEE in the germline V gene (reference sequence). The CDR3 runs 17 residues. The ends were cut back, 1 base at V and 7 bases at J, with 23 bases in the middle. For the CDR3, the DNA is TGTGCCAGCAGCTTGTTCGGGAGCCTCACGGACACTTTTGAAGCTTTCTTT. It codes for CASSLFGSLTDTFEAFF. The variable domain in full, completed from reference TRBV5-5 and TRBJ1-1, reads DAGVTQSPTHLIKTRGQQVTLRCSPISGHKSVSWYQQVLGQGPQFIFQYYEKEERGRGNFPDRFSARQFPNYSSELNVNALLLGDSALYLCASSLFGSLTDTFEAFFGQGTRLTVV.

The J gene is TRBJ2-5, the V gene TRBV5-1; 7 nucleotides line up with TRBD2. Trimming cost V 3 bases and J 5 bases; bases outside gene matches: 13. CDR3 length equals 16 residues. Looked up from germline, CDR1 is SGHRS and CDR2 is YFSETQ. The CDR3 protein is CASSWGSAGSGETQYF. The CDR3 DNA sequence: TGCGCCAGCAGCTGGGGGTCAGCGGGGAGTGGCGAGACCCAGTACTTC.